The clone carrying this TCR beta chain appeared many times. Antigen unknown. This record comes from a study of T-cell reconstitution after alpha-beta-depleted transplantation in children. General observations from the study: Some patients owed their high day-60 TCRbeta diversity to surviving recipient T cells and thymic progenitors. Expanded graft clones numbering several hundred reportedly gave rise to alpha-beta T cells about two months after transplant. From newly produced T cells came most of the T-cell counts and diversity one year after transplant.

During its preparation, the TCRbeta library received unique molecular identifiers. MiXCR, applied by TCRdb to the PCR reads, yields one record per CDR3 protein. The table shows under 300,000 distinct CDR3 sequences, with about 9.9% occurring only once. The specimen comprised peripheral blood, sampled 180 days after TCRalphabeta/CD19-depleted stem cell transplant. This sequence originates from a male patient aged 2 to 10 who had a stem cell transplant for chronic granulomatous disease, so the T cells may come from the graft donor.

CDR3: CASSVGDGGVYEQYF. CDR3 bases: TGTGCCAGCAGCGTGGGAGATGGAGGGGTCTACGAGCAGTACTTC. The rearrangement links TRBV9 to TRBJ2-7; tentative D call: TRBD2 (6 bases). Per germline, CDR1 SGDLS and CDR2 YYNGEE. Trimming removed 2 bases at V and 3 bases at J, with 15 bases between. The CDR3 runs 15 residues.